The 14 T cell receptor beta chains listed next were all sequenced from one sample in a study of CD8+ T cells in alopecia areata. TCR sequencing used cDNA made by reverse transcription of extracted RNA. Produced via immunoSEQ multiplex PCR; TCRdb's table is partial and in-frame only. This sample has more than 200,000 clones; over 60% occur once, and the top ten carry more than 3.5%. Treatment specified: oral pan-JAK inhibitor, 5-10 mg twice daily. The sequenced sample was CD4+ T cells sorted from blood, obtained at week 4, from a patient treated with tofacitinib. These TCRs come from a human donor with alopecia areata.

The CDR3 protein is CATQLAGVRAEAFF. The CDR3 nucleotides are TGTGCCACTCAGCTGGCAGGGGTCAGGGCTGAAGCTTTCTTT. The chain uses TRBV7-8 and TRBJ1-1, with D perhaps TRBD1 (6 bases). V lost 10 bases to trimming and J lost 6 bases, with 21 bases between them. The germline V gene encodes CDR1 SGHVS and CDR2 FQNEAQ. This CDR3 region has 14 residues. Together with reference TRBV7-8 and TRBJ1-1, the CDR3 gives the full variable domain: GAGVSQSPRYKVAKRGQDVALRCDPISGHVSLFWYQQALGQGPEFLTYFQNEAQLDKSGLPSDRFFAERPEGSVSTLKIQRTQQEDSAVYLCATQLAGVRAEAFFGQGTRLTVV.

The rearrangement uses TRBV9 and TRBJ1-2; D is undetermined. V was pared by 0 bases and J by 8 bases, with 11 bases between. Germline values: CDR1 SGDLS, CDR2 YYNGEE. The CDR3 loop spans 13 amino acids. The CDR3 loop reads CASSVDQRGGYTF. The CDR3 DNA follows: TGTGCCAGCAGCGTAGATCAGCGGGGAGGCTACACCTTC.

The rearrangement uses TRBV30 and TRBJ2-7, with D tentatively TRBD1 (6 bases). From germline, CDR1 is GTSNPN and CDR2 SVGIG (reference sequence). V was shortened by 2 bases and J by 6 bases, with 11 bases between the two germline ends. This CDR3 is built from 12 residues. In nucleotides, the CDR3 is TGTGCCTGGAGTCGACGAGGGGGCGAGCAGTACTTC. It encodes CAWSRRGGEQYF. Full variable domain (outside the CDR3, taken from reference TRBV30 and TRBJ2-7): SQTIHQWPATLVQPVGSPLSLECTVEGTSNPNLYWYRQAAGRGLQLLFYSVGIGQISSEVPQNLSASRPQDRQFILSSKKLLLSDSGFYLCAWSRRGGEQYFGPGTRLTVT.

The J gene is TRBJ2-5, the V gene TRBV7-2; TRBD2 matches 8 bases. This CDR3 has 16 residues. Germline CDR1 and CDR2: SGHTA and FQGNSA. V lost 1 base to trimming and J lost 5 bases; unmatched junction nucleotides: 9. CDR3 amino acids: CASSLGTSTKGETQYF. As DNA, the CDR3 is TGTGCCAGCAGCTTAGGGACTAGCACAAAGGGTGAGACCCAGTACTTC.

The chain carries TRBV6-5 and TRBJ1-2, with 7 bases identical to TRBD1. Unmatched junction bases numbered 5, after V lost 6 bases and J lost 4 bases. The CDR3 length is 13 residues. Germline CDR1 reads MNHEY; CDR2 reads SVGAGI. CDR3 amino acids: CASSPGQVYGYTF. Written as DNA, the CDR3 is TGTGCCAGCAGCCCCGGACAGGTCTATGGCTACACCTTC.

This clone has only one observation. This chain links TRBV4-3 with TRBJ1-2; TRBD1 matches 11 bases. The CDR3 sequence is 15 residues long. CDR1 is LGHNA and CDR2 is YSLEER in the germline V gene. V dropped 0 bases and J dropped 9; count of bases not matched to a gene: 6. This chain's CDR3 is CASSQDLGQGERYTF. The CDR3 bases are TGCGCCAGCAGCCAAGATCTGGGACAGGGGGAACGCTACACCTTC.

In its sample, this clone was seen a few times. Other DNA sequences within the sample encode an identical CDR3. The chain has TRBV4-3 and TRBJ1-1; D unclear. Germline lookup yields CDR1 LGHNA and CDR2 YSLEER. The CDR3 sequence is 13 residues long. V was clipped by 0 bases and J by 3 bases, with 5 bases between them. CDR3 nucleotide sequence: TGCGCCAGCAGCCAAGATAGGGACACTGAAGCTTTCTTT. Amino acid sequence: CASSQDRDTEAFF.

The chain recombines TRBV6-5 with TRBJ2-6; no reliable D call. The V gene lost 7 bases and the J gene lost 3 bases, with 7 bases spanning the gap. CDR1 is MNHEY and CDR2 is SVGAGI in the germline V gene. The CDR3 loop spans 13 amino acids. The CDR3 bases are TGTGCCAGCAAAGTCTATGGGGCCAACGTCCTGACTTTC. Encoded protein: CASKVYGANVLTF.

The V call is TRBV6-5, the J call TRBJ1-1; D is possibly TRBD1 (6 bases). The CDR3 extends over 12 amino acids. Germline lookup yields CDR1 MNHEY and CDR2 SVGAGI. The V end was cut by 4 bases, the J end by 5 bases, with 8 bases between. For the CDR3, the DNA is TGTGCCAGCAGTTTAAGGGGGACTGAAGCTTTCTTT. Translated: CASSLRGTEAFF.

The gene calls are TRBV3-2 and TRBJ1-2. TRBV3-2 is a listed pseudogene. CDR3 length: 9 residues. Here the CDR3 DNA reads TGTGCCAGCGCCTCGGGGCTCAGCTTC. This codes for CASASGLSF.

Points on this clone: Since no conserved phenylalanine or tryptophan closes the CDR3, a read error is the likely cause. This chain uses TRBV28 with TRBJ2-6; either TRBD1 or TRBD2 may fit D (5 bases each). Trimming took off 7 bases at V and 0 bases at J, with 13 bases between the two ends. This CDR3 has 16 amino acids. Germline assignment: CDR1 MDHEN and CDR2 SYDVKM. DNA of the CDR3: TGTGCCAGCAAACGGGGCTTAAGCTCTGGGGCCAACGTCCTGACTCTC. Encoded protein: CASKRGLSSGANVLTL.

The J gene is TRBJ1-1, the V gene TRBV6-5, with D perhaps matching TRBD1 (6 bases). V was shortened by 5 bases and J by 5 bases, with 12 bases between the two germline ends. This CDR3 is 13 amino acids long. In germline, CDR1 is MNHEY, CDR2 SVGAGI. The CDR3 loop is CASSTTGNTEAFF. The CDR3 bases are TGTGCCAGCAGTACCACAGGGAATACTGAAGCTTTCTTT.

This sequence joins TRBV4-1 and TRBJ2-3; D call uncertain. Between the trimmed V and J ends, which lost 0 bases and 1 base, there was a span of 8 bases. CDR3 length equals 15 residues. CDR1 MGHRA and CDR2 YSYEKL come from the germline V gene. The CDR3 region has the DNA TGCGCCAGCAGCCAAGACCGGAGACGCACAGATACGCAGTATTTT. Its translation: CASSQDRRRTDTQYF.

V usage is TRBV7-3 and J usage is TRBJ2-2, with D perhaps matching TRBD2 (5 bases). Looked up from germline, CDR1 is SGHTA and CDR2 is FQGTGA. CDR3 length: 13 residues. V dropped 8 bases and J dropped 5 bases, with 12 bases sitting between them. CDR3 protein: CASGGSTTGELFF. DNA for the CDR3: TGTGCCAGCGGCGGGTCAACTACCGGGGAGCTGTTTTTT.